These 22 T cell receptor beta chains came from one sample sequenced in a study of T cell clusters in autoimmune cytopenias. Each sample's input was 200 to 300 ng genomic DNA, some 34,000 genome equivalents. One tube held mixed TRB-A and TRB-B primer pools for touch-down PCR. After re-calling the multiplex PCR reads, TCRdb lists one entry per CDR3 protein, DNA absent. This sample's table reports 5,500 to 8,500 distinct CDR3 sequences. What was sequenced was peripheral blood. The receptors derive from a human donor with an autoimmune cytopenia or autoimmune hepatitis (not recorded which).

The chain employs TRBV5-6 and TRBJ1-2. CDR1 and CDR2 (germline): SGHDT, YYEEEE. The CDR3 has 16 amino acids. The chain's CDR3 is CASSRILGPRDYGYTF.

Measured by frequency, this clonotype is medium-sized (0.01 to 0.1%). The chain links TRBV27 to TRBJ2-1; TCRdb calls TRBD1, which cannot be checked without DNA. The CDR3 is 14 amino acids. Germline V gene data show CDR1 as MNHEY and CDR2 as SMNVEV (reference sequence). The CDR3 reads CASSLSGQASEQFF.

The rearrangement uses TRBV29-1 and TRBJ2-3; TCRdb selects TRBD2, and the lack of DNA leaves this call unchecked. This CDR3 comprises 13 residues. Germline CDR1 SQVTM, CDR2 ANQGSEA. CDR3 sequence: CSGTSGRKDKQYF.

V usage is TRBV19 and J usage is TRBJ1-1; as DNA is missing, the TRBD1 call by TCRdb cannot be tested. Germline CDR1 LNHDA, CDR2 SQIVND (reference sequence). This CDR3 comprises 13 residues. The CDR3 region is CASSMGVHTEAFF.

Frequency places this clonotype as medium-sized. The chain's CDR3 is CASSIVRGHRSGGYTF. This chain uses TRBV19 with TRBJ1-2; as DNA is missing, the TRBD1 call by TCRdb cannot be tested. Germline V gives CDR1 LNHDA, CDR2 SQIVND (reference sequence). The CDR3 contains 16 residues.

V gene TRBV19 combines with J gene TRBJ1-2; the D gene TCRdb calls, TRBD1, cannot be checked with no DNA. The CDR3 contains 14 residues. Germline loops: CDR1 LNHDA, CDR2 SQIVND (reference sequence). The CDR3 loop is CASSITGSQYGYTF.

This chain links TRBV18 with TRBJ2-5; TCRdb's D call of TRBD1 is untestable without DNA. Per germline, CDR1 KGHSH and CDR2 LQKENI. The CDR3 is 14 amino acids. The CDR3 is CASSLQQGGGTQYF.

Measured by frequency, this clonotype is medium-sized. The chain uses TRBV5-4 and TRBJ2-1; TCRdb proposes TRBD2, but this gene call is untestable without DNA. The CDR3 spans 15 residues. Germline loops: CDR1 SGHNT, CDR2 YYREEE (reference sequence). CDR3: CASSLTSGGYNEQFF.

The chain combines TRBV12-3 or TRBV12-4 with TRBJ2-5; the TCRdb D gene call, TRBD2, has no DNA to confirm it. CDR3 length: 12 residues. The CDR3 sequence: CASSLEEETQYF.

The V call is TRBV5-6, the J call TRBJ2-7; TCRdb returns TRBD1, unconfirmable since there is no DNA. The CDR3 consists of 16 residues. The germline V gene has CDR1 SGHDT and CDR2 YYEEEE. CDR3 region: CASSLFGEGASYEQYF.

The chain joins TRBV7-9 to TRBJ1-3; lacking DNA, the TRBD1 call made by TCRdb goes unchecked. The germline V gene encodes CDR1 SEHNR and CDR2 FQNEAQ (reference sequence). The CDR3 covers 16 residues. The CDR3 is CASSLRVGTLGNTIYF.

The V and J genes are TRBV10-3 and TRBJ2-7; the D gene TCRdb calls, TRBD1, cannot be checked with no DNA. The CDR3 extends over 14 amino acids. Germline CDR1 ENHRY, CDR2 SYGVKD. CDR3 sequence: CATTGTADTYEQYF.

Its frequency marks this clonotype as medium-sized (0.01 to 0.1%). V usage is TRBV5-4 and J usage is TRBJ2-3; the D call from TCRdb, TRBD1, cannot be confirmed without DNA. CDR3 length: 14 amino acids. The germline V gene encodes CDR1 SGHNT and CDR2 YYREEE (reference sequence). The CDR3 sequence is CASSPPPFTDTQYF.

The CDR3 sequence is CASSPGVYEQYF. The chain has TRBV14 and TRBJ2-7; TCRdb calls TRBD1, which cannot be checked without DNA. The germline gives CDR1 SGHDN, CDR2 FVKESK. This CDR3 has 12 residues.

This chain connects TRBV19 to TRBJ1-3; the TCRdb call, TRBD1, lacks DNA for checking. This CDR3 region has 16 residues. Germline-derived CDR1 and CDR2 are LNHDA and SQIVND (reference sequence). The CDR3 sequence: CASSMTPGTAGNTIYF.

Measured by frequency, this clonotype is medium-sized. J is TRBJ2-2 and V is TRBV6-1; TCRdb reports TRBD2, a call that lacks DNA to check it against. Per germline, CDR1 MNHNS and CDR2 SASEGT. This CDR3 is 14 amino acids long. The CDR3 is CASSGVALAGELFF.

The chain recombines TRBV18 with TRBJ2-7; TCRdb gives TRBD2 as the D gene, but with no DNA this cannot be confirmed. Germline V gene data show CDR1 as KGHSH and CDR2 as LQKENI. This CDR3 has 17 residues. This CDR3 is CASSPQPTSGSSLEQYF.

The chain has TRBV6-1 and TRBJ1-5; TCRdb indicates TRBD1, and absent DNA this call remains unverified. Looked up from germline, CDR1 is MNHNS and CDR2 is SASEGT. This CDR3 region has 13 residues. The CDR3 sequence: CASMLDRGRPQHF.

The V gene is TRBV5-6, the J gene TRBJ2-7; TCRdb indicates TRBD1, and absent DNA this call remains unverified. From germline, CDR1 is SGHDT and CDR2 YYEEEE. This CDR3 spans 14 amino acids. The CDR3 sequence is CASSPGTGLYEQYF.

This sequence joins TRBV6-1 and TRBJ2-7; TCRdb calls TRBD1, which cannot be checked without DNA. The CDR3 contains 12 residues. The germline V gene encodes CDR1 MNHNS and CDR2 SASEGT. CDR3 residues: CASSTGGYEQYF.

According to its frequency, this clonotype is medium-sized. This chain connects TRBV30 to TRBJ1-5; without DNA, the TCRdb call of TRBD1 cannot be checked. The CDR3 runs to 14 residues. Germline CDR1 and CDR2: GTSNPN and SVGIG (reference sequence). The CDR3 loop is CAWSPGQVNQPQHF. The whole variable domain, filled in from reference TRBV30 and TRBJ1-5, reads SQTIHQWPATLVQPVGSPLSLECTVEGTSNPNLYWYRQAAGRGLQLLFYSVGIGQISSEVPQNLSASRPQDRQFILSSKKLLLSDSGFYLCAWSPGQVNQPQHFGDGTRLSIL.

V is TRBV20-1 and J is TRBJ2-4. In germline, CDR1 is DFQATT, CDR2 SNEGSKA (reference sequence). The CDR3 consists of 11 residues. The CDR3 reads CSARVEYIQYF.